A selection of T cell receptor beta chains follows, all from one sample in a study of graft-versus-host responses after intestinal transplantation. The protocol was immunoSEQ multiplex PCR, while the TCRdb copy is restricted to in-frame clones and leaves out a portion. This table holds more than 45,000 clones, around 91% found once. The sequencing used PBMCs, collected roughly 120 days after intestinal transplantation. All receptors come from a human patient who received an intestinal transplant, so some T cells may come from the graft donor. Each CDR3 is given with its conserved first and last residue. D genes are given only for firm matches. The size field is filled for only some rows; it gives once, few, many or a size class.

V gene	D gene	clone size	J gene	CDR3 DNA	CDR3 protein
TRBV27	TRBD2	few	TRBJ2-5	TGTGCCAGCAGTTTCCCAGCGGGGGGGACCCAGTACTTC	CASSFPAGGTQYF
TRBV19	TRBD1	.	TRBJ1-2	TGTGCCAGTAGGTACTTGGGACAGCCGGACTACACCTTC	CASRYLGQPDYTF
TRBV7-9	.	.	TRBJ1-4	TGTGCCAGCAGCTTCAGAGCAACTAATGAAAAACTGTTTTTT	CASSFRATNEKLFF
TRBV5-1	.	.	TRBJ2-1	TGCGCCAGCAGCTTGGCGGGTCTAGGAAGGGATGAGCAGTTCTTC	CASSLAGLGRDEQFF
TRBV19	.	.	TRBJ2-7	TGTGCCAGTAGTATACGGGACCAGATCCCGGACGAGCAGTACTTC	CASSIRDQIPDEQYF
TRBV10-2	TRBD2	.	TRBJ2-5	TGCGCCAGCAGTGACAGAAGCGGGGGCTTACTCCCCTCCCAAGAGACCCAGTACTTC	CASSDRSGGLLPSQETQYF
TRBV6-5	TRBD1	.	TRBJ1-2	TGTGCCAGCTTGGACAGGGTAGTGTATGGCTACACCTTC	CASLDRVVYGYTF
TRBV28	TRBD1	few	TRBJ1-5	TGTGCCAGCAGCGTCCCGCAGACAGGGACAGCTCCCAATCAGCCCCAGCATTTT	CASSVPQTGTAPNQPQHF
TRBV11-1	TRBD2	.	TRBJ2-3	TGTGCCAGCAGCTTAAACGGCCTACTAGCGGGTACAGATACGCAGTATTTT	CASSLNGLLAGTDTQYF
TRBV6-6	.	.	TRBJ1-5	TGTGCCAGCGAGGACTGTAAAAAAGGGGATCAGCCCCAGCATTTT	CASEDCKKGDQPQHF
TRBV19	TRBD2	.	TRBJ2-3	TGTGCCAGTAGTATACCGAAGCTCAGTAGCGGGAGCACAGATACGCAGTATTTT	CASSIPKLSSGSTDTQYF
TRBV5-1	.	once	TRBJ2-5	TGCGCCAGCAGCTCGTCTTTGCGGGGCTTGGAGACCCAGTACTTC	CASSSSLRGLETQYF
TRBV7-9	TRBD2	.	TRBJ2-3	TGTGCCAGCAGCACGGGGGGGCCGGGTACAGATACGCAGTATTTT	CASSTGGPGTDTQYF
TRBV28	.	.	TRBJ1-4	TGTGCCAGCAGCGGGGGGGCGGCAACTAATGAAAAACTGTTTTTT	CASSGGAATNEKLFF